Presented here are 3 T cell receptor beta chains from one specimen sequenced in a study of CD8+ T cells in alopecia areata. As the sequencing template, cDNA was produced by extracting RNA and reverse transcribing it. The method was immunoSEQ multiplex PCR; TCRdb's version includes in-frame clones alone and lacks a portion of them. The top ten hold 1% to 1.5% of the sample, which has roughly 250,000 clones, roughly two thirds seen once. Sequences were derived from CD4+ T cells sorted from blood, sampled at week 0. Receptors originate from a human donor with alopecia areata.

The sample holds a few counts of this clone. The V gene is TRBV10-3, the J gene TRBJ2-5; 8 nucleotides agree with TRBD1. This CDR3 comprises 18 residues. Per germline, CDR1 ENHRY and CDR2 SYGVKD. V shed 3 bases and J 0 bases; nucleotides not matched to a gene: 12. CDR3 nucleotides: TGTGCCATCAGTGATAGAGCACACAGGGGGTCGTACCAAGAGACCCAGTACTTC. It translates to CAISDRAHRGSYQETQYF.

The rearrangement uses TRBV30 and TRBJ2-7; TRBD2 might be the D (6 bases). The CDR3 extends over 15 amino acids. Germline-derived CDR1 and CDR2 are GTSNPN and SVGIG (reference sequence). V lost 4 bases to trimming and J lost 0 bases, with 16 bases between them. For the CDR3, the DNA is TGTGCCTGGACCCCCGGGTGGGGGGACTCCTACGAGCAGTACTTC. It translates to CAWTPGWGDSYEQYF.

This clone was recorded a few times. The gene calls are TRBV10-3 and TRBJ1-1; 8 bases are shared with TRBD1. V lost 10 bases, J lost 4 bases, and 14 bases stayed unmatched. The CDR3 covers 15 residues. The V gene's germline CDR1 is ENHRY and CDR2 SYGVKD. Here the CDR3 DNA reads TGTGCCAGCGACAGGGGCGATTCGATTCGCACTGAAGCTTTCTTT. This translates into CASDRGDSIRTEAFF.